These T cell receptor beta chains were read from a single sample in a study of control samples from healthy donors and cancer patients. The data were produced by immunoSEQ multiplex PCR, yet TCRdb's version contains in-frame clones alone and is incomplete. The sample contains 120,000 or so clones, roughly 91% of which appear only once. The material sequenced was blood. The receptors stem from a man between 35 and 55 years old in good health. Both conserved end residues are part of each CDR3. Fields, in order: J gene, D gene, clone size, V gene, CDR3 DNA, CDR3 protein. D genes are given only for firm matches. Some rows mark clone size as missing; the rest say once, few, many or name a class of expanded clone.

TRBJ1-2 - - TRBV12-2 TGTGCAAGTCGTACAGGGGGCGTCTCTGTGGGTGGCTACACCTTC CASRTGGVSVGGYTF
TRBJ2-5 - - TRBV9 TGTGCCAGCAGCGTAGACCGAGTGTTCCCCCAAGAGACCCAGTACTTC CASSVDRVFPQETQYF
TRBJ2-2 - - TRBV2 TGTGCCAGCAAACGTCCGGGGACCGGGGAGCTGTTTTTT CASKRPGTGELFF
TRBJ1-5 - once TRBV3-1/TRBV3-2 TGTGCCAGCAGCCCCGGACTGCTCAATCAGCCCCAGCATTTT CASSPGLLNQPQHF
TRBJ1-3 - - TRBV28 TGTGCCAGCAGTGGAAGGGTCAACTCTGGAAACACCATATATTTT CASSGRVNSGNTIYF
TRBJ2-1 - - TRBV5-6 TGTGCCAGCTCAATACCAACAGTGGAGCAGTTCTTC CASSIPTVEQFF
TRBJ2-3 TRBD2 - TRBV5-1 TGCGCCAGCAGCTTCGTTGCGGGGGGCACAGATACGCAGTATTTT CASSFVAGGTDTQYF
TRBJ2-6 - - TRBV10-3 TGTGCCATCAGTGCTGGCGGGTCTGGGGCCAACGTCCTGACTTTC CAISAGGSGANVLTF
TRBJ1-6 - - TRBV21-1 TGTGCCAGCGACATCCGTGGAAGCGGGAATATATGGAATTCACCCCTCCACTTT CASDIRGSGNIWNSPLHF
TRBJ2-7 TRBD2 - TRBV29-1 TGCAGCGTTGCCGCTTTAGCGGGGTCCTACGAGCAGTACTTC CSVAALAGSYEQYF
TRBJ2-7 - - TRBV7-9 TGTGCCAGCAGCCCGACAGGGAGGGGGTCATACGAGCAGTACTTC CASSPTGRGSYEQYF
TRBJ1-1 - - TRBV2 TGTGCCAGCCTGTTTATGACATCGGACACTGAAGCTTTCTTT CASLFMTSDTEAFF
TRBJ1-2 - - TRBV19 TGTGCCAGTAGTATAGATTTCAGGGATGGCTACACCTTC CASSIDFRDGYTF
TRBJ1-2 - - TRBV18 TGTGCCAGCTCACCCACAAACCAGGGCAGGGGTGTCGGCGGCTACACCTTC CASSPTNQGRGVGGYTF
TRBJ1-1 - - TRBV9 TGTGCCAGCAGCGTGTCACTAACGGGTGGCACTGAAGCTTTCTTT CASSVSLTGGTEAFF
TRBJ1-5 TRBD1 few TRBV24-1 TGTGCCACCAGTGATCCACCGACAGGGACGGGCAATCAGCCCCAGCATTTT CATSDPPTGTGNQPQHF
TRBJ1-1 - - TRBV10-3 TGTGCCATCAGTGAGTTTTCCGGACGGAACACTGAAGCTTTCTTT CAISEFSGRNTEAFF
TRBJ1-3 - - TRBV15 TGTGCCACCAGCAGAGATCGGGGGGCTGGAAACACCATATATTTT CATSRDRGAGNTIYF
TRBJ1-2 TRBD1 - TRBV19 TGTGCCAGTAGTGACACCGGGACAGGGGGTGGTGGCTACACCTTC CASSDTGTGGGGYTF
TRBJ2-4 TRBD2 - TRBV7-2 TGTGCCAGCAGCCCAAGCGGGGATAAAAGTCACATTCAGTACTTC CASSPSGDKSHIQYF
TRBJ2-2 TRBD1 once TRBV11-2 TGTGCCAGCAGCCCCCGGGACAGGCCCACCGGGGAGCTGTTTTTT CASSPRDRPTGELFF
TRBJ2-1 - few TRBV3-1/TRBV3-2 TGTGCCAGCAGCCAAATTGGGGGCCAACGGACTAGACCCTACAATGAGCAGTTCTTC CASSQIGGQRTRPYNEQFF
TRBJ1-2 - - TRBV24-1 TGTGCCACCAGTGACCCCGGCGGCACTGACTATGGCTACACCTTC CATSDPGGTDYGYTF
TRBJ1-5 - - TRBV5-6 TGTGCCAGCAGTCCACAGGGCGGGCGCAATCAGCCCCAGCATTTT CASSPQGGRNQPQHF
TRBJ2-3 TRBD2 - TRBV5-1 TGCGCCAGCAGCCCCACTAGCGGGGGGCGCACAGATACGCAGTATTTT CASSPTSGGRTDTQYF
TRBJ2-2 TRBD2 - TRBV5-4 TGTGCCAGCAGCTTCCGCGGGGGGGCAAAGACCGGGGAGCTGTTTTTT CASSFRGGAKTGELFF
TRBJ2-4 - - TRBV4-3 TGCGCCAGCAGCCAAGAGGTCGCACAGGGAGCCAAAAACATTCAGTACTTC CASSQEVAQGAKNIQYF
TRBJ2-5 - - TRBV12-3/TRBV12-4 TGTGCCAGCAGTTTCTTTCTAAAGGAGACCCAGTACTTC CASSFFLKETQYF
TRBJ2-7 TRBD2 - TRBV6-2/TRBV6-3 TGTGCCAGCAGTCCATACACTAGCGGCTACGAGCAGTACTTC CASSPYTSGYEQYF
TRBJ1-5 TRBD1 - TRBV7-6 TGTGCCAGCAGCTGGGGACAGGGCGGGCCCCAGCATTTT CASSWGQGGPQHF
TRBJ2-3 - - TRBV4-1 TGCGCCAGCAGCCCACTAGTGGAGCGGGATACGCAGTATTTT CASSPLVERDTQYF
TRBJ1-1 - - TRBV6-1 TGTGCCAGCAGTGAAGCCTGGGGCGTGAACACTGAAGCTTTCTTT CASSEAWGVNTEAFF
TRBJ2-7 - - TRBV18 TGTGCCAGCTCACCGACCTACGAGCAGTACTTC CASSPTYEQYF
TRBJ1-5 - - TRBV14 TGTGCCAGCAGCCAGGGGGCCGGTCAGCCCCAGCATTTT CASSQGAGQPQHF
TRBJ1-6 - once TRBV5-5 TGTGCCAGCAGCTTGATGGCGGATAATTCACCCCTCCACTTT CASSLMADNSPLHF
TRBJ2-6 - - TRBV25-1 TGTGCCAGCAGTGATAGCATGGTCGGGGCTAACGTCCTGACTTTC CASSDSMVGANVLTF
TRBJ1-4 - - TRBV27 TGTGCCAGCCCCGGGACGGTCGCAACTAATGAAAAACTGTTTTTT CASPGTVATNEKLFF